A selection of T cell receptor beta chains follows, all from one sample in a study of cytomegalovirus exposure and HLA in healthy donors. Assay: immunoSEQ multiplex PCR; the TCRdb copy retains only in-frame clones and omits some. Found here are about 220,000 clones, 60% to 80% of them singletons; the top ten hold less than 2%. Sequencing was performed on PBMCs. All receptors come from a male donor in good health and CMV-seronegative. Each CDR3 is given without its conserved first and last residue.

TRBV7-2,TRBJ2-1,ASSLANGGTSNEQF
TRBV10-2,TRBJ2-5,ASTNLVGSGGETQY
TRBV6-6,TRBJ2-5,ASSYPGQGTQY
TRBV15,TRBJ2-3,ATSRDQALSTDTQY
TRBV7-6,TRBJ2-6,ASSPSSKPSGANVLT
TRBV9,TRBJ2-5,ASSVGLAGETQY
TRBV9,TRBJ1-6,ASSVAPDSSSYNSPLH
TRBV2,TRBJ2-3,ASRTSGRTDTQY
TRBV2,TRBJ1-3,ASRLYSSGNTIY
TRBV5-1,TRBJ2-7,ASSWGDPEPYEQY
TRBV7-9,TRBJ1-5,ASIYSGLDWSNQPQH
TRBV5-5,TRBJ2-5,ASSGTDQETQY
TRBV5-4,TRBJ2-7,ASSFRDSYEQY
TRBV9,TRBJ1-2,ASSVDSRGHRGYGYT
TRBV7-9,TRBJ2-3,ASSSWTSADTQY
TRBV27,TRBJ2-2,ASRTGLNPGELF
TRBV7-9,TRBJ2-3,ASSIQADTQY
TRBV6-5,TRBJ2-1,ASRPSRGRYNEQF
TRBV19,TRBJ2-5,ATQGGQKETQY
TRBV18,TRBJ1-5,ASSSWGEGQPQH
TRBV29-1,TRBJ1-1,SVKTGVETEAF
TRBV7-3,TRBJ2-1,ASSARQGGEQF
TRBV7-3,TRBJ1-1,ASSLLPQGQNTEAF
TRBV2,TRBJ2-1,ASRRGGSYNEQF
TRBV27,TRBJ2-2,ASSPQGTGTGELF
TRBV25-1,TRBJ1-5,ASSPFGGQPQH
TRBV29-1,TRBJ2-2,SVEGLDSTNTGELF
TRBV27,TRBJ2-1,ASIGQALIGYNEQF
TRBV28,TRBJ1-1,ASRTYPRGTEAF
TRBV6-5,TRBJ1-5,ASSYSNNQPQH
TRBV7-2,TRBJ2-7,ASSLVGEQY
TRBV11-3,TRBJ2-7,ASSSPVLAGPSYEQY
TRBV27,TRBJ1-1,ASSYRGRGTEAF
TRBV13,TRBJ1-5,ASSLSQGAGSNQPQH
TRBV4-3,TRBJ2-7,ASSQLKAGPYEQY
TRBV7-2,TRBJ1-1,ASSLGQHWGSEAF
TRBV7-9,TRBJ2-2,ASSPQRGQATGELF
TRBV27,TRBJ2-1,ASSTGSSKQF
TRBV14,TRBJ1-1,ASSFGQNTEAF
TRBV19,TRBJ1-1,ASSPGRMNTEAF
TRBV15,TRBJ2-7,ATSSSGTGPWEQY
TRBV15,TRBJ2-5,ATSRAPMGGETQY
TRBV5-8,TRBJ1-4,ASSLGYQMNEKLF
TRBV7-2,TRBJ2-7,ASSPLYEQY
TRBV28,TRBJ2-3,ASSLGTGGADTQY
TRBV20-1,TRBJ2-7,SASTTYEQY
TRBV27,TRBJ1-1,ASSPQALTEAF
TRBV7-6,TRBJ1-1,ASSYGTGKGENTEAF
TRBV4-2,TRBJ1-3,ASRGGIGGNTIY
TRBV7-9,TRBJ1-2,ASSFGDRHGYT
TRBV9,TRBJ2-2,ASSVGLAGGETGELF
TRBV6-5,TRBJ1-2,ASRSGQGAYT
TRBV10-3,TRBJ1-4,AISESRGPNEKLF
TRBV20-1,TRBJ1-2,SASQDYGYT
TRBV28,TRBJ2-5,ASSTMGLAVRETQY
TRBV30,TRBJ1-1,AWSVQGSTEAF
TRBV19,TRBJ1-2,ASSIRVYYGYT
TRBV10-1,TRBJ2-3,ASTPTRERRDTQY
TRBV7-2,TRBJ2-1,ASSPYISGINEQF
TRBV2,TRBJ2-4,ASKEGGRENIQY